This T cell receptor beta chain was captured in a study of cytomegalovirus exposure and HLA in healthy donors. Findings of the study overall: TCR beta sequences reportedly predicted most subjects' HLA-A and HLA-B alleles accurately. The records held CMV serostatus as the only immune exposure information. The likely origin of a cluster of highly shared sequence variants was a sequencing artifact.

This clone was seen only a few times. As yet, its antigen is unknown. The study ran its PCR with 60 Vbeta and 13 Jbeta primers. Profiling relied on immunoSEQ multiplex PCR, and the TCRdb table lists in-frame clones only, not all of them. The repertoire holds some 130,000 clones, with 70% to 85% as singletons. There are 16 residues in the CDR3. Deletions cut 3 bases from V and 4 bases from J, with 16 bases between. Germline lookup yields CDR1 KGHSH and CDR2 LQKENI. The rearrangement uses TRBV18 and TRBJ1-5, with D perhaps TRBD1 (6 bases). The receptor was isolated from a woman aged 60-70 years in good health and CMV-seropositive. The sequencing input was PBMCs. The CDR3 loop is CASSPPGGGANQPQHF. DNA for the CDR3: TGTGCCAGCTCACCCCCAGGCGGGGGGGCGAATCAGCCCCAGCATTTT.